The clone carrying this T cell receptor beta chain was seen only once. The CDR3 is 13 residues long. Germline lookup yields CDR1 LNHDA and CDR2 SQIVND (reference sequence). Trimming stripped 6 bases from V and 4 bases from J, with 12 bases between. Some clones are missing from TCRdb's copy, which holds only in-frame ones; the method was immunoSEQ multiplex PCR. Among 50,000 to 80,000 clones listed, around 80% were seen once. This record comes from a study of OX40 agonist ivuxolimab in advanced cancers. Turning to the study itself: Every patient in dose escalation had hepatocellular carcinoma, melanoma, renal cell or head and neck cancer.

The chain carries TRBV19 and TRBJ1-1, with D perhaps TRBD1 (5 bases). The sequences come from CD4+ or CD8+ T cells sorted from blood, collected in a trial of the OX40 agonist ivuxolimab. The receptor was isolated from an adult with an advanced solid tumor such as melanoma, head and neck, liver or kidney cancer. The CDR3 bases are TGTGCCAGTAGCTTGAAGAGGGGCACTGAAGCTTTCTTT. Protein sequence: CASSLKRGTEAFF.